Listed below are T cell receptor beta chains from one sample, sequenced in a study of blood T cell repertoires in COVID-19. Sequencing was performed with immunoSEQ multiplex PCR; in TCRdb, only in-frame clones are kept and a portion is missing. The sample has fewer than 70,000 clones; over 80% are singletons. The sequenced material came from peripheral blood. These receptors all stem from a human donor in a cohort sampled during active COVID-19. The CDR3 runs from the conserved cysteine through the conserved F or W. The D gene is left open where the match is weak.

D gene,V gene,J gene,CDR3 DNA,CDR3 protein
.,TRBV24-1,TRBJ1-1,TGTGCCACCAGTGATCCCCACAGGCGGGGAGCTTTCTTT,CATSDPHRRGAFF
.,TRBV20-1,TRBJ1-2,TGCAGTGCCGGGTCCAACTATGGCTACACCTTC,CSAGSNYGYTF
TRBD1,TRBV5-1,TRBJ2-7,TGCGCCAGCGGACAGGGTTGGTCCTACGAGCAGTACTTC,CASGQGWSYEQYF
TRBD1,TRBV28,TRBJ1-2,TGTGCCAGCAGCAGGGGGTTCTATGGCTACACCTTC,CASSRGFYGYTF
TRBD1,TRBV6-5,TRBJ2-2,TGTGCCAGTAGTCGACAGGGAGATGTCGGGGAGCTGTTTTTT,CASSRQGDVGELFF
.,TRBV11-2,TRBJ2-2,TGTGCCAGCAGTAACGAAGGGGCCGGGGAGCTGTTTTTT,CASSNEGAGELFF
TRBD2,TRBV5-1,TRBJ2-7,TGCGCCAGCAGCTTGAGGAGCGGGGGCTACGAGCAGTACTTC,CASSLRSGGYEQYF
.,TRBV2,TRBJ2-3,TGTGCCAGCAGTGACGACGGAGCCGATACGCAGTATTTT,CASSDDGADTQYF
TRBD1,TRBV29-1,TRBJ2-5,TGCAGCGTTAGTGTGGGACAGGGGTGGGAGACCCAGTACTTC,CSVSVGQGWETQYF
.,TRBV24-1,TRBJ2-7,TGTGCCACCGCGGGTTCCTCCTACGAGCAGTACTTC,CATAGSSYEQYF